This entry concerns a single T cell receptor (beta chain). As yet, its antigen is unknown. The data were obtained in a study of CD8+ T cells in alopecia areata. Whole-study findings and limits: Significant decreases in scalp clonality and expanded CD8+ clones followed tofacitinib treatment.

RNA was isolated and reverse transcribed to cDNA, the sequencing template. Clones were read by immunoSEQ multiplex PCR, and TCRdb kept only the in-frame ones, dropping some. This repertoire shows 270,000 or so clones, about three fifths found once; its top ten account for under 2%. Described treatment: oral pan-JAK inhibitor, 5-10 mg twice daily. Sorting from PBMCs produced CD4+ and CD8+ T cells. The V segment lost 3 bases and the J segment 3 bases; nucleotides outside the gene matches: 6. Per the germline V gene, CDR1 is SQVTM and CDR2 is ANQGSEA. This CDR3 spans 14 amino acids. The chain uses TRBV29-1 and TRBJ1-1, with 8 bases lining up with TRBD1. Source: CD4+ T cells sorted from blood, taken at week 24, from a patient treated with tofacitinib. The sequence came from a human donor with alopecia areata. CDR3 sequence: CSVDAGGMDTEAFF. CDR3 nucleotides: TGCAGCGTTGATGCAGGGGGCATGGACACTGAAGCTTTCTTT.